The 30 T cell receptor beta chains presented below share a single source sample, sequenced in a study of identical twins. TCRdb recomputed calls from the 5' RACE reads with MiXCR, one row per CDR3 protein. The sample lists 450,000 to 600,000 distinct CDR3 sequences, about a fifth occurring once. A further study also used this sample, focusing on yellow fever vaccine responses in identical twins.

Sequenced: CD4+ T cells sorted from blood. The receptors stem from a woman between 18 and 29 years old in good health.

This clonotype was detected only a few times. The chain joins TRBV12-3 or TRBV12-4 to TRBJ2-6; D remains unclear. The V end lost 3 bases, the J end lost 6 bases, and 0 bases lay between the germline ends. This CDR3 has 11 amino acids. CDR3 region: CASSLANVLTF. The CDR3 DNA reads TGTGCCAGCAGTTTGGCCAACGTCCTGACTTTC.

The chain recombines TRBV7-2 with TRBJ2-5, with D unresolved. This CDR3 is 15 amino acids long. V lost 5 bases to trimming and J lost 7 bases, with 20 bases between them. The V gene's germline CDR1 is SGHTA and CDR2 FQGNSA. CDR3: CASSPTSSGRSTQYF. CDR3 sequence (DNA): TGTGCCAGCAGCCCGACAAGCTCGGGTCGATCGACCCAGTACTTC.

The rearrangement uses TRBV3-1 and TRBJ2-7, with D uncertain. The CDR3 is 16 residues long. Germline CDR1 and CDR2: LGHDT and YNNKEL (reference sequence). V lost 1 base and J 1 base, leaving 14 bases between the germline ends. In DNA form, the CDR3 reads TGTGCCAGCAGCCAAGGCCAGACAACTATTTCCTACGAGCAGTACTTC. It encodes CASSQGQTTISYEQYF.

The rearrangement links TRBV12-5 to TRBJ2-5; a possible D gene is TRBD2 (5 bases). Germline V gene sequence: CDR1 LGHNT, CDR2 FRNRAP. The CDR3 is 14 amino acids. V was pared by 6 bases and J by 5 bases, with 16 bases between. The DNA of the CDR3 is TGTGCTAGTGGGCCTCCCGGTCCGGGGGAGACCCAGTACTTC. It yields the protein CASGPPGPGETQYF. Full variable domain (remainder filled in from reference TRBV12-5 and TRBJ2-5): DARVTQTPRHKVTEMGQEVTMRCQPILGHNTVFWYRQTMMQGLELLAYFRNRAPLDDSGMPKDRFSAEMPDATLATLKIQPSEPRDSAVYFCASGPPGPGETQYFGPGTRLLVL.

The J gene is TRBJ2-7, the V gene TRBV12-3 or TRBV12-4; 12 nucleotides agree with TRBD2. CDR3 length equals 15 residues. V shed 0 bases and J 7 bases; nucleotides not matched to a gene: 4. CDR3 protein: CASSLARTSGAEQYF. The CDR3 coding sequence is TGTGCCAGCAGTTTAGCCCGGACTAGCGGGGCGGAGCAGTACTTC.

There are a few counts of this clonotype. The CDR3 loop reads CATRKGTGGTEQFF. In DNA form, the CDR3 reads TGTGCCACCAGAAAAGGGACAGGGGGCACTGAGCAGTTCTTC. The rearrangement joins TRBV15 to TRBJ2-1, with 12 positions matching TRBD1. Germline V gene lookup returns CDR1 LNHNV and CDR2 YYDKDF (reference sequence). Trimming took 6 bases from V and 9 from J; bases not matched to a gene: 6. The length of the CDR3 is 14 residues.

The rearrangement links TRBV20-1 to TRBJ2-1, with 12 bases matching TRBD2. Trimming removed 1 base from V and 0 bases from J; junction bases left unmatched: 7. Germline lookup yields CDR1 DFQATT and CDR2 SNEGSKA (reference sequence). The CDR3 is made up of 18 amino acids. Here the CDR3 reads CSARATSGGPSSYNEQFF. CDR3 in DNA: TGCAGTGCTAGAGCGACTAGCGGGGGCCCTAGCTCCTACAATGAGCAGTTCTTC.

The gene calls are TRBV4-1 and TRBJ1-4; 9 bases map to TRBD1. From germline, CDR1 is MGHRA and CDR2 YSYEKL. This CDR3 has 17 residues. V trimming: 2 bases; J trimming: 4 bases; junction bases outside the gene matches: 8. The CDR3 nucleotides read TGCGCCAGCAGCCAAACGGGACAGGGACGGATTAATGAAAAACTGTTTTTT. This encodes CASSQTGQGRINEKLFF.

This clonotype was observed a single time. The chain has TRBV5-1 and TRBJ2-5, with 9 bases fitting TRBD2. There are 17 residues in the CDR3. V trimming: 5 bases; J trimming: 1 base; junction bases outside the gene matches: 12. Germline V CDR1 and CDR2: SGHRS, YFSETQ. The CDR3 region is CASSRLLAGMGQETQYF. CDR3 in DNA: TGCGCCAGCAGTCGTCTCCTAGCGGGGATGGGCCAAGAGACCCAGTACTTC.

The chain carries TRBV28 and TRBJ2-7; the D gene is possibly TRBD2 (7 bases). Germline assignment: CDR1 MDHEN and CDR2 SYDVKM. The CDR3 has 15 amino acids. Trimming took off 7 bases at V and 3 bases at J, with 19 bases between the two ends. The CDR3 reads CASIPGGAVRYEQYF. CDR3 DNA sequence: TGTGCCAGCATCCCTGGGGGGGCAGTACGCTACGAGCAGTACTTC.

This clonotype was picked up a small number of times. This chain joins TRBV5-6 and TRBJ2-2; 8 bases match TRBD1. Losses at the gene ends were 4 bases for V and 5 bases for J; bases not matched to a gene: 4. The CDR3 runs to 14 residues. Germline lookup yields CDR1 SGHDT and CDR2 YYEEEE. CDR3 sequence (DNA): TGTGCCAGCAGCCGGACAGGGAAAACCGGGGAGCTGTTTTTT. Translated: CASSRTGKTGELFF.

Only a few counts were recorded for this clonotype. The J gene is TRBJ2-7, the V gene TRBV5-5, with TRBD2 as a possible D gene (5 bases). Germline lookup yields CDR1 SGHKS and CDR2 YYEKEE (reference sequence). V dropped 0 bases and J dropped 5 bases, with 6 bases sitting between them. The CDR3 has 12 residues. CDR3 DNA sequence: TGTGCCAGCAGCTTGGCCGGGGACGAGCAGTACTTC. Translation gives CASSLAGDEQYF. The variable domain in full, with the rest retrieved from reference TRBV5-5 and TRBJ2-7, is DAGVTQSPTHLIKTRGQQVTLRCSPISGHKSVSWYQQVLGQGPQFIFQYYEKEERGRGNFPDRFSARQFPNYSSELNVNALLLGDSALYLCASSLAGDEQYFGPGTRLTVT.

The chain couples TRBV27 to TRBJ2-1; maybe TRBD2 (6 bases). The CDR3 is made up of 18 amino acids. CDR1 is MNHEY and CDR2 is SMNVEV in the germline V gene (reference sequence). The V end lost 6 bases, the J end lost 0 bases, and 21 bases lay between the germline ends. In DNA, the CDR3 is TGTGCCAGCAGCGCCAAAGGGAGCGGGCGTTACTCCTACAATGAGCAGTTCTTC. This translates into CASSAKGSGRYSYNEQFF.

This chain links TRBV2 with TRBJ1-5, with no clear D. V shed 7 bases and J shed 8 bases, with 12 bases lying between them. Germline assignment: CDR1 SNHLY and CDR2 FYNNEI. There are 12 residues in the CDR3. CDR3 sequence (DNA): TGTGCCAGCAATTCGGGGAGGGAGCCCCAGCATTTT. As protein: CASNSGREPQHF. Drawing the rest from reference TRBV2 and TRBJ1-5, the complete variable domain is EPEVTQTPSHQVTQMGQEVILRCVPISNHLYFYWYRQILGQKVEFLVSFYNNEISEKSEIFDDQFSVERPDGSNFTLKIRSTKLEDSAMYFCASNSGREPQHFGDGTRLSIL.

This chain's CDR3 is CASSRTRLAGVGGTQYF. In nucleotides, the CDR3 is TGTGCCAGCAGCCGAACAAGACTAGCGGGAGTCGGAGGTACGCAGTATTTT. The chain has TRBV28 and TRBJ2-3; 12 bases fit TRBD2. Germline V gene data show CDR1 as MDHEN and CDR2 as SYDVKM. The CDR3 is 17 residues long. Trimming removed 6 bases from V and 8 bases from J; junction bases left unmatched: 15.

The V gene is TRBV5-6, the J gene TRBJ2-5, with D perhaps TRBD1 or TRBD2 (5 bases each). The CDR3 has 15 residues. CDR1 and CDR2 from the germline V gene are SGHDT and YYEEEE. Trimming cost V 4 bases and J 7 bases, with 20 bases left between them. CDR3 protein: CASSAWDRPILTQYF. The CDR3 nucleotides read TGTGCCAGCAGCGCCTGGGACCGGCCTATTCTGACCCAGTACTTC.

This clonotype was detected a few times. V and J are TRBV20-1 and TRBJ2-7; D possibly matches TRBD1 or TRBD2 (5 bases each). Germline CDR1 and CDR2: DFQATT and SNEGSKA (reference sequence). The V end lost 2 bases, the J end lost 3 bases, and 14 bases lay between the germline ends. The CDR3 totals 14 residues. The CDR3 nucleotides read TGCAGTGCTAGAACCTCCGGGACCCACTACGAGCAGTACTTC. Its translation is CSARTSGTHYEQYF.

This sequence joins TRBV11-2 and TRBJ2-1; D possibly corresponds to TRBD2 (5 bases). Germline values: CDR1 SGHAT, CDR2 FQNNGV. Trimming cost V 5 bases and J 2 bases, with 7 bases left between them. This CDR3 spans 13 amino acids. CDR3 DNA sequence: TGTGCCAGCAGCGCCGGGACCTACAATGAGCAGTTCTTC. Its translation: CASSAGTYNEQFF.

This clonotype was seen more than once but under ten times. The gene calls are TRBV3-1 and TRBJ2-1; 12 bases are a match to TRBD1. Germline loops: CDR1 LGHDT, CDR2 YNNKEL (reference sequence). V gave up 4 bases and J gave up 4 bases; unmatched junction bases: 8. The CDR3 extends over 17 amino acids. The CDR3 DNA sequence: TGTGCCAGCAGCCGGGGACAGGGGGCGAGTAGATACAATGAGCAGTTCTTC. It codes for CASSRGQGASRYNEQFF.

This chain connects TRBV3-1 to TRBJ2-1; D is undetermined. Trimming left V 1 base short and J 6 bases short, with 13 bases between. This CDR3 region has 15 residues. CDR1 and CDR2 (germline): LGHDT, YNNKEL (reference sequence). The CDR3 loop is CASSQVRNWGNEQFF. In nucleotides, the CDR3 is TGTGCCAGCAGCCAAGTCCGGAACTGGGGCAATGAGCAGTTCTTC.

The gene calls are TRBV5-1 and TRBJ1-1; a weak D match, TRBD1 (6 bases). Trimming cost V 4 bases and J 0 bases, with 10 bases left between them. CDR3 size: 14 residues. Germline-derived CDR1 and CDR2 are SGHRS and YFSETQ. The CDR3 loop is CASSTDSMNTEAFF. CDR3 bases: TGCGCCAGCAGCACGGACAGTATGAACACTGAAGCTTTCTTT.

The chain joins TRBV2 to TRBJ2-2; D not resolved. This CDR3 has 12 residues. Germline V gene lookup returns CDR1 SNHLY and CDR2 FYNNEI. Between the trimmed V and J ends, which lost 6 bases and 7 bases, there was a span of 9 bases. Here the CDR3 reads CASREFSGELFF. DNA of the CDR3: TGTGCCAGCAGAGAGTTTAGCGGGGAGCTGTTTTTT.

The chain recombines TRBV7-2 with TRBJ2-5; D may match TRBD1 or TRBD2 (6 bases each). Germline loops: CDR1 SGHTA, CDR2 FQGNSA. The CDR3 sequence is 20 residues long. V lost 0 bases and J lost 2, with 25 bases in between. The CDR3, as DNA: TGTGCCAGCAGCTTAGCAACGACCTCGGGGGTTACAGGGAGACAAGAGACCCAGTACTTC. Its protein is CASSLATTSGVTGRQETQYF.

CDR3 sequence reads: CASSYSGTSSYEQYF. CDR3 bases: TGTGCCAGCAGCTACTCCGGGACTAGCTCCTACGAGCAGTACTTC. This chain links TRBV7-6 with TRBJ2-7; 8 positions agree with TRBD2. V shed 4 bases and J 0 bases; nucleotides not matched to a gene: 5. The CDR3 runs 15 residues. Germline loops: CDR1 SGHVS, CDR2 FNYEAQ.

The J gene is TRBJ2-7, the V gene TRBV7-8, with D possibly matching TRBD1 (7 bases). V lost 3 bases and J lost 4, with 16 bases in between. The CDR3 extends over 15 amino acids. The V gene's germline CDR1 is SGHVS and CDR2 FQNEAQ. In DNA form, the CDR3 reads TGTGCCAGCAGCTTCGGAGGGCAGGGGGTGTACGAGCAGTACTTC. It yields the protein CASSFGGQGVYEQYF.

The chain has TRBV12-3 or TRBV12-4 and TRBJ1-4, with 12 positions matching TRBD1. CDR3 length equals 13 residues. The V gene end was trimmed by 6 bases and the J gene end by 8 bases; junction bases not matched to a gene: 1. CDR3 loop: CASRGTGGEKLFF. CDR3 nucleotide sequence: TGTGCCAGCAGAGGGACAGGGGGCGAAAAACTGTTTTTT.

CDR3 sequence (DNA): TGTGCCGGCGGGGGGTCGGACATCAATGAGCAGTTCTTC. This sequence encodes CAGGGSDINEQFF. J is TRBJ2-1 and V is TRBV10-3, with 8 bases aligning to TRBD2. Trimming at V came to 11 bases and at J to 6 bases, leaving 9 bases not matched to a gene. CDR3 length: 13 amino acids. Germline V gene data show CDR1 as ENHRY and CDR2 as SYGVKD.

A remark on this clonotype: The germline gene is not matched at one end of the junction; a read error may be the cause. The chain is built from TRBV9 and TRBJ2-7; 10 nucleotides align to TRBD1. CDR1 is SGDLS and CDR2 is YYNGEE in the germline V gene. The CDR3 is 15 residues long. The CDR3 reads CASSPGTGVPYEQYF. Here the CDR3 DNA reads TGTGCCAGCAGTCCAGGGACAGGGGTTCCCTATGAGCAGTACTTC.

The gene calls are TRBV15 and TRBJ2-4, with 9 bases matching TRBD1. This CDR3 has 16 residues. Germline V CDR1 and CDR2: LNHNV, YYDKDF (reference sequence). V gave up 5 bases and J gave up 6 bases; unmatched junction bases: 11. DNA of the CDR3: TGTGCCACCAGCCTCCGGGACAGGGAGATTGGAAACATTCAGTACTTC. This encodes CATSLRDREIGNIQYF.

This clonotype showed up just a few times. The chain employs TRBV4-2 and TRBJ2-2; D is unclear. The CDR3 has 13 residues. V lost 2 bases and J lost 4, with 5 bases in between. Germline V lookup: CDR1 LGHNA, CDR2 YNFKEQ. For the CDR3, the DNA is TGTGCCAGCAGCCAATTTAGCACCGGGGAGCTGTTTTTT. Translation gives CASSQFSTGELFF.